One sample yielded the 21 T cell receptor beta chains listed below, sequenced in a study of blood T cells in healthy people across ages. Primed by a sample-barcoded 5' primer and a J-beta primer mix, a second PCR proceeded for about 6 to 11 cycles. TCRdb reprocessed the 5' RACE reads via MiXCR and lists one record per CDR3 protein. The sample has fewer than 2,000,000 distinct CDR3 sequences, approximately 39% seen once. Sequenced input: blood. These receptors all stem from a human donor in good health.

The V call is TRBV3-1, the J call TRBJ1-6; D gene unclear. There are 11 residues in the CDR3. V dropped 1 base and J dropped 14 bases, with 6 bases sitting between them. Germline values: CDR1 LGHDT, CDR2 YNNKEL (reference sequence). CDR3 protein: CASSQAGTLHF. The CDR3 nucleotides are TGTGCCAGCAGCCAAGCCGGCACCCTCCACTTT.

The chain uses TRBV29-1 and TRBJ1-2, with D possibly TRBD1 on 6 matching bases. V was clipped by 0 bases and J by 2 bases, with 16 bases between them. CDR3 size: 16 residues. Germline-derived CDR1 and CDR2 are SQVTM and ANQGSEA. Here the CDR3 DNA reads TGCAGCGTTGAAGACCCCCCCAGACAGGAGAACTATGGCTACACCTTC. Protein product: CSVEDPPRQENYGYTF.

The table lists this clonotype with a few counts. The chain employs TRBV9 and TRBJ1-1, with D possibly TRBD1 on 6 matching bases. Trimming stripped 4 bases from V and 1 base from J, with 17 bases between. CDR3 length equals 16 residues. Per germline, CDR1 SGDLS and CDR2 YYNGEE. CDR3 loop: CASSPRGQGPNTEAFF. As DNA, the CDR3 is TGTGCCAGCAGCCCCCGGGGACAAGGCCCGAACACTGAAGCTTTCTTT.

V is TRBV4-3 and J is TRBJ2-7; D possibly uses TRBD1 or TRBD2 (5 bases each). Trimming shortened V by 5 bases and J by 7 bases, and 18 bases separated the two germline ends. CDR3 length: 14 residues. CDR1 is LGHNA and CDR2 is YSLEER in the germline V gene. The CDR3 here is CASSSWTGTEEQYF. CDR3 DNA sequence: TGCGCCAGCAGCTCATGGACGGGGACGGAGGAGCAGTACTTC.

In this sample, this clonotype turned up a few times. The chain couples TRBV6-5 to TRBJ2-1, with D perhaps matching TRBD2 (6 bases). Looked up from germline, CDR1 is MNHEY and CDR2 is SVGAGI. The CDR3 spans 20 residues. V lost 0 bases, J lost 6 bases, and 27 bases lay in between. As DNA, the CDR3 is TGTGCCAGCAGTTACTCGAGTTTGCGGGGACCCGCCCAGGGTGTCAATGAGCAGTTCTTC. Its translation: CASSYSSLRGPAQGVNEQFF.

This clonotype has just a few counts. V and J are TRBV5-1 and TRBJ1-2; D unclear. CDR1 is SGHRS, CDR2 YFSETQ, per germline. This CDR3 contains 13 residues. Trimming took 3 bases from V and 7 from J, leaving 13 bases between them. The CDR3: CASSSLGGAGYTF. For the CDR3, the DNA is TGCGCCAGCAGCTCCCTGGGAGGCGCTGGCTACACCTTC.

Turning to this clonotype: The germline gene is not matched at one end of the junction; a read error may be the cause. The CDR3 DNA follows: TGCGGCGTCGCAAGTTCTGGGGCCAACGTCCTGACTTTC. Its translation is CGVASSGANVLTF. V usage is TRBV29-1 and J usage is TRBJ2-6; D call uncertain. The CDR3 covers 13 residues. CDR1 is SQVTM and CDR2 is ANQGSEA in the germline V gene.

This chain links TRBV29-1 with TRBJ2-5; 7 nucleotides align to TRBD2. The J call is in doubt because the DNA end fits TRBJ2-7 better. The germline CDR1 and CDR2 sequences are SQVTM and ANQGSEA. The CDR3 loop spans 14 amino acids. The chain's CDR3 is CSVDVGGSGNEQYF. The CDR3 nucleotides are TGCAGCGTTGACGTTGGCGGGAGCGGTAACGAGCAGTACTTC.

In this sample, this clonotype turned up many times. V usage is TRBV20-1 and J usage is TRBJ2-4, with TRBD1 matching 7 bases. CDR1 DFQATT and CDR2 SNEGSKA come from the germline V gene (reference sequence). There are 15 residues in the CDR3. With V trimmed by 0 bases and J by 3 bases, 5 bases remained unmatched. The CDR3 coding sequence is TGCAGTGCTAGAGAGACAGGGTTGGGCAAAAACATTCAGTACTTC. Protein: CSARETGLGKNIQYF.

CDR3 residues: CASSLGAGRPKNIQYF. As DNA, the CDR3 is TGTGCCAGCAGCTTAGGGGCAGGGAGGCCCAAAAACATTCAGTACTTC. This chain uses TRBV7-9 with TRBJ2-4; D may be TRBD2 (6 bases). Trimming removed 1 base from V and 2 bases from J, with 12 bases in between. Looked up from germline, CDR1 is SEHNR and CDR2 is FQNEAQ (reference sequence). There are 16 residues in the CDR3. Full variable domain (missing parts from reference TRBV7-9 and TRBJ2-4): DTGVSQNPRHKITKRGQNVTFRCDPISEHNRLYWYRQTLGQGPEFLTYFQNEAQLEKSRLLSDRFSAERPKGSFSTLEIQRTEQGDSAMYLCASSLGAGRPKNIQYFGAGTRLSVL.

The V and J genes are TRBV12-3 or TRBV12-4 and TRBJ2-1; the D gene is possibly TRBD1 (6 bases). V shed 5 bases and J shed 15 bases, with 17 bases lying between them. The CDR3 has 12 amino acids. The CDR3 nucleotides are TGTGCCAGCAGTATTCACAGGGATCGCGGGTTCTTC. Translated: CASSIHRDRGFF.

This chain uses TRBV13 with TRBJ2-4; D might be TRBD2 (7 bases). CDR1 and CDR2 from the germline V gene are PRHDT and FYEKMQ (reference sequence). The CDR3 length is 14 residues. V lost 0 bases, J lost 13 bases, and 16 bases lay in between. The CDR3 reads CASSLGGGGPRQYF. Here the CDR3 DNA reads TGTGCCAGCAGCTTAGGCGGCGGGGGCCCTCGGCAGTACTTC.

V usage is TRBV7-2 and J usage is TRBJ1-1; D remains unclear. This CDR3 is built from 13 residues. In germline, CDR1 is SGHTA, CDR2 FQGNSA. V gave up 7 bases and J gave up 6 bases, with 15 bases separating them. This CDR3 is CASTLGFISEAFF. CDR3 coding DNA: TGTGCCAGCACCTTGGGGTTCATCTCTGAAGCTTTCTTT.

The V and J genes are TRBV7-2 and TRBJ2-7; the D gene is possibly TRBD2 (5 bases). The ends were cut back, 1 base at V and 0 bases at J, with 13 bases in the middle. The V gene's germline CDR1 is SGHTA and CDR2 FQGNSA. The CDR3 sequence is 16 residues long. CDR3 nucleotide sequence: TGTGCCAGCAGCTTAGGAGTAGCGTTTCCCTCCTACGAGCAGTACTTC. Protein product: CASSLGVAFPSYEQYF.

Here the CDR3 DNA reads TGCAGCGTTATCGGACGGGGGGTGACTAACTATGGCTACACCTTC. It encodes CSVIGRGVTNYGYTF. This chain uses TRBV29-1 with TRBJ1-2, with a possible D match to TRBD1 (5 bases). The V and J ends lost 5 bases and 0 bases respectively, with 16 bases between them. The germline V gene encodes CDR1 SQVTM and CDR2 ANQGSEA. The CDR3 consists of 15 residues.

With regard to this clonotype: Just one base apart from a much larger clone, this may be a read error. The CDR3 sequence is CASSSPGHQNTEAFF. The DNA for the CDR3 is TGCGCCAGCAGCTCACCGGGACACCAGAACACTGAAGCTTTCTTT. The V gene is TRBV5-1, the J gene TRBJ1-1; D perhaps matches TRBD1 (6 bases). Trimming left V 3 bases short and J 1 base short, with 13 bases between. Germline V gene data show CDR1 as SGHRS and CDR2 as YFSETQ. CDR3 length: 15 residues.

This clonotype was seen a handful of times. The CDR3: CSVSGVQETQYF. CDR3 bases: TGCAGCGTATCGGGGGTTCAAGAGACCCAGTACTTC. This chain joins TRBV29-1 and TRBJ2-5; maybe TRBD2 (6 bases). Between the trimmed V and J ends, which lost 6 bases and 2 bases, there was a span of 10 bases. This CDR3 is 12 amino acids long. From germline, CDR1 is SQVTM and CDR2 ANQGSEA.

CDR3 protein: CASSREYLGTEAFF. The CDR3 DNA is TGTGCCAGCAGCCGCGAGTATTTGGGAACTGAAGCTTTCTTT. This chain joins TRBV11-3 and TRBJ1-1; no definite D call. CDR1 and CDR2 from the germline V gene are SGHNT and YENEEA. Trimming stripped 5 bases from V and 5 bases from J, with 15 bases between. This CDR3 comprises 14 residues.

This clonotype appeared a few times. The CDR3 coding sequence is TGTGCCAGCAGCTTAGACAGGTTGATAGATACGCAGTATTTT. This sequence encodes CASSLDRLIDTQYF. V usage is TRBV7-9 and J usage is TRBJ2-3, with D tentatively TRBD1 (5 bases). With 1 base removed from V and 5 bases from J, the gap between germline ends came to 10 bases. This CDR3 comprises 14 residues. Germline V gives CDR1 SEHNR, CDR2 FQNEAQ (reference sequence).

The chain uses TRBV5-1 and TRBJ2-3; the match to TRBD2 covers 7 bases. The CDR3 has 16 residues. Trimming cost V 0 bases and J 2 bases; bases outside gene matches: 6. Germline CDR1 is SGHRS and CDR2 is YFSETQ. The CDR3 loop is CASSLDWLADTDTQYF. The DNA for the CDR3 is TGCGCCAGCAGCTTGGATTGGCTAGCGGACACAGATACGCAGTATTTT.

This sequence joins TRBV12-3 or TRBV12-4 and TRBJ1-2, with a possible D match to TRBD1 (6 bases). CDR3 length: 15 amino acids. Trimming pared 5 bases from V and 2 bases from J, leaving 15 bases between. CDR3 sequence (DNA): TGTGCCAGCAGTCAATACGACAGGAGGAACTATGGCTACACCTTC. It codes for CASSQYDRRNYGYTF.